A selection of T cell receptor beta chains follows, all from one sample in a study of blood T cells in healthy people across ages. A single record per CDR3 protein comes from TCRdb applying MiXCR to the 5' RACE reads. The table shows some 1.4 million distinct CDR3 sequences, with 42% occurring only once. Sequencing was done on a sample of blood. All receptors come from a woman aged 18-30 years in good health. Each CDR3 is given with its conserved first and last residue. D genes are given only for firm matches. Some rows have no size entry. The others give once, few or many, or a class for an expanded clone.

clone_size | d_call | j_call | v_call | cdr3_aa | cdr3_nt
- | - | TRBJ1-2 | TRBV6-5 | CASSFAQKGGYTF | TGTGCCAGCAGTTTTGCCCAGAAGGGGGGCTACACCTTC
few | - | TRBJ2-7 | TRBV3-1 | CASSRGVGALSTSYEQYF | TGTGCCAGCAGCCGCGGAGTTGGGGCCCTGTCAACCTCCTACGAGCAGTACTTC
- | - | TRBJ2-3 | TRBV7-9 | CASRPGTGVSDTQYF | TGTGCCAGCAGGCCCGGGACCGGGGTGTCGGATACGCAGTATTTT
- | TRBD2 | TRBJ2-3 | TRBV27 | CASSSAGGATDTQYF | TGTGCCAGCAGTTCCGCGGGGGGGGCTACAGATACGCAGTATTTT
- | TRBD2 | TRBJ2-5 | TRBV20-1 | CSAPNSGAQETQYF | TGCAGTGCTCCTAACAGCGGGGCCCAAGAGACCCAGTACTTC
- | - | TRBJ1-1 | TRBV11-1 | CASSTQENTEAFF | TGTGCCAGCAGCACTCAAGAGAACACTGAAGCTTTCTTT
- | - | TRBJ2-3 | TRBV25-1 | CASSGTPGLSTDTQYF | TGTGCCAGCAGTGGAACCCCGGGACTTAGCACAGATACGCAGTATTTT
few | - | TRBJ1-5 | TRBV7-9 | CASSSSTQGASNQPQHF | TGTGCCAGCAGCTCCTCGACTCAGGGAGCTAGCAATCAGCCCCAGCATTTT
- | - | TRBJ2-3 | TRBV12-3/TRBV12-4 | CATGSGSGPTGTQYF | TGTGCCACTGGGAGCGGCTCAGGGCCCACGGGTACGCAGTATTTT
many | TRBD2 | TRBJ2-5 | TRBV12-3/TRBV12-4 | CASYGLAGDGETQYF | TGTGCCAGCTATGGACTAGCGGGAGATGGAGAGACCCAGTACTTC
few | TRBD2 | TRBJ2-3 | TRBV20-1 | CSAVASGSSDTQYF | TGCAGTGCGGTGGCTAGCGGGAGTTCAGATACGCAGTATTTT
few | - | TRBJ1-6 | TRBV2 | CASIYGQSNSPLHF | TGTGCCAGCATTTACGGACAGAGTAATTCACCCCTCCACTTT
- | - | TRBJ2-7 | TRBV7-7 | CASSPLQGTEQYF | TGTGCTAGCAGCCCTTTACAGGGAACTGAGCAGTACTTC
few | - | TRBJ1-2 | TRBV6-5 | CATKAEEGVSYGYTF | TGTGCCACCAAAGCAGAGGAGGGGGTGTCCTATGGCTACACCTTC
few | - | TRBJ2-1 | TRBV5-5 | CASSPKNRDLGGYNEQFF | TGTGCCAGCAGCCCCAAGAATAGAGACCTTGGCGGTTACAATGAGCAGTTCTTC
- | - | TRBJ1-4 | TRBV5-1 | CASSAAGGVANEKLFF | TGCGCCAGCAGCGCCGCAGGAGGGGTAGCTAATGAAAAACTGTTTTTT
- | - | TRBJ1-5 | TRBV3-1 | CASSPQPGINQPQHF | TGTGCCAGCAGCCCCCAACCGGGGATCAATCAGCCCCAGCATTTT
few | TRBD2 | TRBJ2-7 | TRBV6-6 | CASSLVAGLSSYEQYF | TGTGCCAGCAGCCTAGTAGCGGGCCTATCCTCCTACGAGCAGTACTTC
- | - | TRBJ2-3 | TRBV29-1 | CSGRVADTQYF | TGCAGCGGGCGGGTGGCAGATACGCAGTATTTT
few | - | TRBJ2-6 | TRBV6-1 | CASSETAGANVLTF | TGTGCCAGCAGTGAAACAGCTGGGGCCAACGTCCTGACTTTC
- | - | TRBJ1-6 | TRBV12-3/TRBV12-4 | CASSASQGPPLHF | TGTGCCAGCAGTGCATCGCAGGGTCCACCCCTCCACTTT
few | TRBD1 | TRBJ1-2 | TRBV27 | CASSNRDRGGYTF | TGTGCCAGCAGCAATAGGGACAGGGGTGGCTACACCTTC
- | - | TRBJ2-5 | TRBV20-1 | CSSHLGNRGNEQYF | TGCAGTTCACACCTGGGAAATCGAGGCAATGAGCAGTACTTC
once | - | TRBJ1-2 | TRBV2 | CASNPDAAYGYTF | TGTGCCAGCAACCCGGACGCGGCCTATGGCTACACCTTC
- | TRBD2 | TRBJ2-5 | TRBV11-2 | CASSVRLAGNEQYF | TGTGCCAGCAGCGTACGACTAGCGGGGAATGAGCAGTACTTC
- | - | TRBJ1-4 | TRBV27 | CASRQGVANEKLFF | TGTGCCAGCAGACAGGGAGTAGCTAATGAAAAACTGTTTTTT
- | TRBD1 | TRBJ1-2 | TRBV29-1 | CSVWAGGGYGYTF | TGCAGCGTCTGGGCAGGGGGCGGCTATGGCTACACCTTC
few | - | TRBJ2-3 | TRBV2 | CASSVGATSSFSTDTQYF | TGTGCCAGCAGTGTGGGCGCTACTAGCTCCTTCTCCACAGATACGCAGTATTTT
- | TRBD1 | TRBJ1-2 | TRBV6-1 | CASSEALTGTYGYTF | TGTGCCAGCAGTGAAGCCCTGACAGGGACTTACGGCTACACCTTC
- | - | TRBJ1-1 | TRBV7-2 | CASSFRFEAFF | TGTGCCAGCAGCTTCCGATTTGAAGCTTTCTTT
- | - | TRBJ2-3 | TRBV12-3/TRBV12-4 | CASKGPMSRGTTQYF | TGTGCCAGCAAAGGGCCTATGTCTAGGGGAACTACGCAGTATTTT
- | TRBD2 | TRBJ2-3 | TRBV7-2 | CASSAGLASTQYF | TGTGCCAGCAGCGCTGGACTAGCGAGTACGCAGTATTTT
- | TRBD2 | TRBJ2-5 | TRBV9 | CASSVGTSGSAEQYF | TGTGCCAGCAGCGTGGGGACTAGCGGGTCCGCTGAGCAGTACTTC
- | - | TRBJ1-2 | TRBV5-1 | CASSRGEGVSGYTF | TGCGCCAGCAGCCGCGGCGAGGGGGTTAGTGGCTACACCTTC
- | TRBD2 | TRBJ2-1 | TRBV9 | CASSVGLAGTVHYNEQFF | TGTGCCAGCAGCGTAGGACTAGCGGGAACCGTACACTACAATGAGCAGTTCTTC
- | - | TRBJ2-7 | TRBV5-1 | CASSLGPGSVSEQYF | TGCGCCAGCAGCTTGGGACCAGGGTCGGTTAGCGAGCAGTACTTC
once | - | TRBJ2-4 | TRBV5-1 | CASSPPGSQAIQYF | TGCGCCAGCAGCCCCCCTGGATCCCAGGCCATTCAGTACTTC
many | - | TRBJ2-1 | TRBV10-3 | CAISRASASALNGNEQFF | TGTGCCATCAGTAGGGCTAGCGCTAGCGCCCTCAATGGGAATGAGCAGTTCTTC
few | TRBD1 | TRBJ2-7 | TRBV6-5 | CASSTGTGFSYEQYF | TGTGCCAGCAGTACCGGGACAGGGTTCTCCTACGAGCAGTACTTC
- | TRBD2 | TRBJ2-7 | TRBV6-5 | CASSYWGGGAYEQYF | TGTGCCAGTAGTTACTGGGGCGGGGGGGCCTACGAGCAGTACTTC
- | TRBD2 | TRBJ2-1 | TRBV6-5 | CASSYLGGETGGFNEQFF | TGTGCCAGCAGTTACTTAGGTGGCGAGACGGGAGGGTTCAATGAGCAGTTCTTC
- | - | TRBJ1-1 | TRBV18 | CASSTITGDTEAFF | TGTGCCAGCTCAACAATAACGGGGGACACTGAAGCTTTCTTT